The 31 T cell receptor beta chains below all came from one sample that was sequenced in a study of spatial heterogeneity in lung cancer. Described time point: sample taken at primary tumor resection. Sequencing was performed on whole RNA extracted from tumor and nontumor lung tissue, or from frozen PBMC, and the material was left unsorted. MiXCR, run by TCRdb on the 5' RACE reads, gives a single entry per CDR3 protein. The sample includes 24,000 or so distinct CDR3 sequences, 3% to 3.5% of them seen just once. The sample was PBMCs, taken at surgery. The receptors were gathered from a female donor with early-stage non-small cell lung cancer.

This clonotype was picked up many times. The rearrangement uses TRBV20-1 and TRBJ2-2, with D tentatively TRBD1 (5 bases). Looked up from germline, CDR1 is DFQATT and CDR2 is SNEGSKA (reference sequence). The CDR3 is made up of 13 amino acids. V lost 3 bases to trimming and J lost 4 bases, with 9 bases between them. CDR3 protein: CSARPQGTGELFF. For the CDR3, the DNA is TGCAGTGCTAGGCCTCAGGGCACCGGGGAGCTGTTTTTT.

This clonotype was found many times. The V gene is TRBV7-6, the J gene TRBJ1-1; 9 bases map to TRBD1. Germline CDR1 and CDR2: SGHVS and FNYEAQ. V trimming: 1 base; J trimming: 5 bases; junction bases outside the gene matches: 2. CDR3 length: 14 amino acids. CDR3 region: CASSLETGGTEAFF. The CDR3 nucleotides are TGTGCCAGCAGCTTAGAGACAGGGGGTACTGAAGCTTTCTTT.

This clonotype was counted at least ten times. The gene calls are TRBV27 and TRBJ1-2; the D is unclear. CDR3 length equals 13 residues. V was shortened by 9 bases and J by 1 base, with 12 bases between the two germline ends. Germline loops: CDR1 MNHEY, CDR2 SMNVEV (reference sequence). The CDR3 here is CASRSGLNYGYTF. DNA of the CDR3: TGTGCCAGTCGCAGTGGCCTTAACTATGGCTACACCTTC.

At least ten counts were recorded for this clonotype. Written as DNA, the CDR3 is TGTGCCAGCAGCCAGTTCCAGGGTCTTAACGAGCAGTACTTC. Translated: CASSQFQGLNEQYF. This chain joins TRBV3-1 and TRBJ2-7; D is perhaps TRBD1 (5 bases). Germline CDR1 and CDR2: LGHDT and YNNKEL (reference sequence). This CDR3 is built from 14 residues. Trimming took 3 bases from V and 5 from J, leaving 14 bases between them.

J is TRBJ2-5 and V is TRBV13; no reliable D call. The germline V gene has CDR1 PRHDT and CDR2 FYEKMQ (reference sequence). The V end lost 2 bases, the J end lost 1 base, and 5 bases lay between the germline ends. This CDR3 contains 13 residues. CDR3 sequence reads: CASSLFGQETQYF. Here the CDR3 DNA reads TGTGCCAGCAGCTTATTTGGCCAAGAGACCCAGTACTTC.

This clonotype showed up many times. The chain joins TRBV19 to TRBJ1-5, with D tentatively TRBD1 (5 bases). The CDR3 has 15 residues. The V end was cut by 4 bases, the J end by 0 bases, with 10 bases between. Germline V gene lookup returns CDR1 LNHDA and CDR2 SQIVND (reference sequence). In DNA, the CDR3 is TGTGCCAGTAGTAGGTCAGGGAATAGCAATCAGCCCCAGCATTTT. It yields the protein CASSRSGNSNQPQHF.

The CDR3 loop is CAINEGTSQDTQYF. The CDR3 nucleotides are TGTGCCATCAATGAAGGGACTAGTCAAGATACGCAGTATTTT. The V call is TRBV10-3, the J call TRBJ2-3; 8 nucleotides align to TRBD2. After removal of 7 bases from V and 5 bases from J, the junction contained 8 bases not matched to a gene. This CDR3 contains 14 residues. CDR1 and CDR2 (germline): ENHRY, SYGVKD.

The table lists this clonotype with many counts. This chain uses TRBV28 with TRBJ2-3, with 7 bases lining up with TRBD2. Losses at the gene ends were 8 bases for V and 4 bases for J; bases not matched to a gene: 6. The CDR3 runs 13 residues. Germline V gene sequence: CDR1 MDHEN, CDR2 SYDVKM. For the CDR3, the DNA is TGTGCCAGCGGGGCGGGGGTTCCAGATACGCAGTATTTT. It codes for CASGAGVPDTQYF.

This clonotype was seen at least ten times. This rearrangement joins TRBV30 to TRBJ2-2; D gene unclear. CDR1 is GTSNPN and CDR2 is SVGIG in the germline V gene (reference sequence). The CDR3 totals 14 residues. The V end was cut by 0 bases, the J end by 3 bases, with 8 bases between. DNA of the CDR3: TGTGCCTGGAGTGTTAACGGGTACACCGGGGAGCTGTTTTTT. Translated: CAWSVNGYTGELFF.

This clonotype was counted many times. CDR3 loop: CASSPGHRTDTQYF. The CDR3 DNA reads as TGCGCCAGCAGCCCCGGGCACCGCACAGATACGCAGTATTTT. The chain employs TRBV4-1 and TRBJ2-3; no definite D call. Germline CDR1 and CDR2: MGHRA and YSYEKL. The CDR3 is 14 residues long. Trimming removed 4 bases from V and 1 base from J, with 9 bases in between.

Many counts were recorded for this clonotype. A read error may be the cause here, since a much bigger clone is one base away. This rearrangement joins TRBV20-1 to TRBJ2-7; possible D gene TRBD1, 5 bases. The CDR3 contains 12 residues. Germline V CDR1 and CDR2: DFQATT, SNEGSKA (reference sequence). CDR3 sequence reads: CGARRDLYEQYF. The CDR3 DNA is TGCGGTGCCCGCAGGGATCTCTACGAGCAGTACTTC.

This clonotype came up many times. This sequence joins TRBV25-1 and TRBJ1-6; no firm D call. The CDR3 totals 14 residues. The germline V gene has CDR1 MGHDK and CDR2 SYGVNS. V shed 0 bases and J shed 10 bases, with 10 bases lying between them. The DNA of the CDR3 is TGTGCCAGCAGTGAATATTCCGTAGGGTCACCCCTCCACTTT. Translation: CASSEYSVGSPLHF.

This clonotype was detected many times. The V and J genes are TRBV5-6 and TRBJ2-7; no clear D gene. The CDR3 has 14 amino acids. Germline assignment: CDR1 SGHDT and CDR2 YYEEEE. V lost 1 base, J lost 4 bases, and 12 bases lay in between. CDR3 amino acids: CASSLRPDNYEQYF. The CDR3 nucleotides are TGTGCCAGCAGCTTGCGCCCTGACAATTACGAGCAGTACTTC.

This clonotype was detected ten times or more. The chain couples TRBV5-6 to TRBJ2-1; a weak D match, TRBD2 (7 bases). The CDR3 runs to 15 residues. Germline V gives CDR1 SGHDT, CDR2 YYEEEE. The ends were cut back, 5 bases at V and 2 bases at J, with 14 bases in the middle. CDR3 sequence (DNA): TGTGCCAGCAGACTCGGGGGGCGCCCCTACAATGAGCAGTTCTTC. This translates into CASRLGGRPYNEQFF.

The sample holds many counts of this clonotype. The chain carries TRBV12-3 or TRBV12-4 and TRBJ2-5; 8 nucleotides line up with TRBD2. The CDR3 totals 14 residues. V lost 3 bases and J lost 5; bases outside the gene matches: 5. CDR3 sequence (DNA): TGTGCCAGCAGTTTGTCGGGAGGGAGTGAGACCCAGTACTTC. As protein: CASSLSGGSETQYF.

This clonotype was counted between two and nine times. The J gene is TRBJ2-7, the V gene TRBV15, with 9 bases that match TRBD2. Germline lookup yields CDR1 LNHNV and CDR2 YYDKDF (reference sequence). V shed 0 bases, J shed 4 bases, and the junction held 7 bases outside the gene matches. This CDR3 contains 16 residues. The CDR3 coding sequence is TGTGCCACCAGCAGAGATGTGTCTAGCGGGATTTACGAGCAGTACTTC. It yields the protein CATSRDVSSGIYEQYF.

Ten or more counts support this clonotype. The chain is built from TRBV7-9 and TRBJ2-2; 8 nucleotides agree with TRBD2. This CDR3 spans 15 amino acids. CDR1 and CDR2 (germline): SEHNR, FQNEAQ (reference sequence). V lost 6 bases, J lost 3 bases, and 6 bases stayed unmatched. CDR3 DNA: TGTGCCAGCAGGTACACTAGCGGAGACACCGGGGAGCTGTTTTTT. This translates into CASRYTSGDTGELFF.

This clonotype was counted many times. The rearrangement uses TRBV12-3 or TRBV12-4 and TRBJ1-4; 11 positions match TRBD1. The CDR3 sequence is 16 residues long. V lost 6 bases to trimming and J lost 8 bases; unmatched junction nucleotides: 11. The CDR3 region has the DNA TGTGCCAGCAGATTCGGACAGGGGGCCTTAGCCGAAAAACTGTTTTTT. Its protein is CASRFGQGALAEKLFF.

This clonotype was detected many times. Here the CDR3 reads CASTADGQNTEAFF. In DNA form, the CDR3 reads TGCGCCAGCACCGCGGACGGACAGAACACTGAAGCTTTCTTT. The chain uses TRBV5-1 and TRBJ1-1, with a tentative D call TRBD1 (5 bases). This CDR3 region has 14 residues. With 6 bases removed from V and 1 base from J, the gap between germline ends came to 13 bases. The germline gives CDR1 SGHRS, CDR2 YFSETQ.

A note on this clonotype: Likely a read error: the CDR3 ends without its conserved phenylalanine or tryptophan. This chain links TRBV7-6 with TRBJ2-1; possible D gene TRBD2, 6 bases. V lost 1 base, J lost 3 bases, and 13 bases lay in between. Looked up from germline, CDR1 is SGHVS and CDR2 is FNYEAQ. The CDR3 spans 16 residues. CDR3: CASSLVSLANYNEQFL. The DNA for the CDR3 is TGTGCCAGCAGCTTAGTATCGCTAGCGAACTACAATGAGCAGTTCCTC.

This chain links TRBV7-2 with TRBJ2-5; a possible D gene is TRBD2 (7 bases). The germline V and J ends were trimmed by 6 bases and 0 bases, with 20 bases remaining between them. This CDR3 is built from 17 residues. Per germline, CDR1 SGHTA and CDR2 FQGNSA. The CDR3 reads CASSSAGAPWYQETQYF. The CDR3 nucleotides read TGTGCCAGCAGTTCTGCGGGGGCCCCTTGGTACCAAGAGACCCAGTACTTC.

This sequence joins TRBV7-8 and TRBJ2-5; D uncertain. This CDR3 has 12 residues. Germline lookup yields CDR1 SGHVS and CDR2 FQNEAQ. V gave up 5 bases and J gave up 4 bases, with 8 bases separating them. In DNA, the CDR3 is TGTGCCAGCAGCCACCTCGGAGAGACCCAGTACTTC. This translates into CASSHLGETQYF.

The genes are TRBV6-1 and TRBJ2-1, with 9 bases matching TRBD1. The V segment lost 4 bases and the J segment 6 bases; nucleotides outside the gene matches: 10. The CDR3 extends over 16 amino acids. Per germline, CDR1 MNHNS and CDR2 SASEGT. The CDR3 loop is CASSGRGDRAVNEQFF. Here the CDR3 DNA reads TGTGCCAGCAGTGGGAGGGGGGACAGGGCGGTCAATGAGCAGTTCTTC.

This clonotype occurred a few times. The chain couples TRBV2 to TRBJ2-7; 7 nucleotides match TRBD1. Germline V gives CDR1 SNHLY, CDR2 FYNNEI. V shed 7 bases, J shed 2 bases, and the junction held 8 bases outside the gene matches. This CDR3 contains 14 residues. DNA for the CDR3: TGTGCCAGCAAAGAGGACAGGTCCGCCTACGAGCAGTACTTC. Translated, it gives CASKEDRSAYEQYF. The variable domain in full, completed from reference TRBV2 and TRBJ2-7, reads EPEVTQTPSHQVTQMGQEVILRCVPISNHLYFYWYRQILGQKVEFLVSFYNNEISEKSEIFDDQFSVERPDGSNFTLKIRSTKLEDSAMYFCASKEDRSAYEQYFGPGTRLTVT.

This clonotype was seen repeatedly, ten times or more. J is TRBJ1-4 and V is TRBV4-2; no definite D call. Germline CDR1 is LGHNA and CDR2 is YNFKEQ. This CDR3 comprises 14 residues. V lost 0 bases, J lost 7 bases, and 9 bases lay in between. The chain's CDR3 is CASSQDYALEKLFF. DNA of the CDR3: TGTGCCAGCAGCCAAGACTACGCCCTTGAAAAACTGTTTTTT.

The sample holds many counts of this clonotype. The V gene is TRBV7-9, the J gene TRBJ2-5, with 10 bases matching TRBD2. Germline CDR1 reads SEHNR; CDR2 reads FQNEAQ (reference sequence). Trimming removed 3 bases from V and 4 bases from J; junction bases left unmatched: 5. The CDR3 loop spans 15 amino acids. This CDR3 is CASSFPSSGRETQYF. The CDR3 DNA follows: TGTGCCAGCAGCTTTCCCTCTAGCGGGAGAGAGACCCAGTACTTC.

Details on this clonotype: This sequence may be a read error, since a much larger clone differs from it by one base. V gene TRBV20-1 combines with J gene TRBJ2-7; no clear D. Trimming cost V 6 bases and J 2 bases, with 11 bases left between them. CDR1 is DFQATT and CDR2 is SNEGSKA in the germline V gene (reference sequence). CDR3 length: 12 residues. DNA for the CDR3: TGCAGTGCGGGCGCCAGTACCTACGAGCAGTACTTC. As protein: CSAGASTYEQYF.

This clonotype showed up just a few times. The chain links TRBV4-2 to TRBJ2-3, with a weak D call TRBD2 (5 bases). Trimming stripped 1 base from V and 4 bases from J, with 9 bases between. Germline CDR1 is LGHNA and CDR2 is YNFKEQ. The CDR3 runs to 14 residues. The chain's CDR3 is CASSQVGSSDTQYF. CDR3 in DNA: TGTGCCAGCAGCCAAGTGGGGAGCTCAGATACGCAGTATTTT.

In this sample, this clonotype turned up many times. V gene TRBV5-4 combines with J gene TRBJ2-7; D is uncertain. The CDR3 contains 12 residues. V was clipped by 5 bases and J by 4 bases, with 10 bases between them. CDR1 and CDR2 (germline): SGHNT, YYREEE (reference sequence). Here the CDR3 reads CASRVPMYEQYF. CDR3 in DNA: TGTGCCAGCAGAGTGCCGATGTACGAGCAGTACTTC.

This clonotype was detected many times. The CDR3 protein is CASSLVGVNEQYF. The CDR3 nucleotides read TGTGCCAGCAGCTTAGTCGGGGTCAACGAGCAGTACTTC. The gene calls are TRBV7-9 and TRBJ2-7, with D possibly TRBD2 on 5 matching bases. Germline CDR1 SEHNR, CDR2 FQNEAQ (reference sequence). The germline V and J ends were trimmed by 1 base and 5 bases, with 9 bases remaining between them. The CDR3 extends over 13 amino acids.

This clonotype was detected many times. The chain recombines TRBV7-9 with TRBJ1-1, with TRBD1 matching 11 bases. Germline lookup yields CDR1 SEHNR and CDR2 FQNEAQ (reference sequence). The length of the CDR3 is 16 residues. V was clipped by 5 bases and J by 4 bases; unmatched bases: 9. The CDR3 nucleotides are TGTGCCAGCAGCCCAGCGGGACAGGGGGAGGTCACTGAAGCTTTCTTT. This sequence encodes CASSPAGQGEVTEAFF.